This T cell receptor beta chain was sequenced during a study of shared clonotypes between healthy human individuals. Using immunoSEQ multiplex PCR, the repertoire was profiled, and TCRdb retains in-frame clones only, with some absent. The sample consists of about 100,000 clones, 68% of them appearing once. CDR3 size: 14 residues. Germline V lookup: CDR1 PRHDT, CDR2 FYEKMQ (reference sequence). V was shortened by 4 bases and J by 6 bases, with 12 bases between the two germline ends. This clonotype was obtained from a woman younger than 45 in good health. Sequenced sample: memory CD8+ T cells sorted from blood. Subset reported: CD45RO+ cells pooled with CCR7-negative TemRA cells. The chain is built from TRBV13 and TRBJ2-2; D call uncertain. The CDR3 loop is CASSSESGPGELFF. CDR3 nucleotide sequence: TGTGCCAGCAGCTCCGAATCGGGCCCCGGGGAGCTGTTTTTT.